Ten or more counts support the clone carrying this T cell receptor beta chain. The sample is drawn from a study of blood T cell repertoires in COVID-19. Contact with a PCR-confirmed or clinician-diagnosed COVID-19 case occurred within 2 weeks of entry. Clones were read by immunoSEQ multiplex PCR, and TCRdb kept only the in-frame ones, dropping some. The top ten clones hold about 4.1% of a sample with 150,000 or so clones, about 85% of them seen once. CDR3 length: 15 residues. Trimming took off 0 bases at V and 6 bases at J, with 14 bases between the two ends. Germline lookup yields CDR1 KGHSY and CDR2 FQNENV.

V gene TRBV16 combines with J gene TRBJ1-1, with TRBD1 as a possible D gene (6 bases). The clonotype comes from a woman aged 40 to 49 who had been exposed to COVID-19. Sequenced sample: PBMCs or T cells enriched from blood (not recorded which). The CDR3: CASSQSSRQGSEAFF. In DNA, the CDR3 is TGTGCCAGCAGCCAATCTTCCCGGCAGGGGTCTGAAGCTTTCTTT.